These T cell receptor beta chains were read from a single sample in a study of T cells in Graves' hyperthyroidism and ophthalmopathy. One entry per CDR3 protein, called by TCRdb with MiXCR from the multiplex PCR reads. The sample records 330,000 or so distinct CDR3 sequences, around 18% being singletons. Sequencing was carried out using blood. The receptors originated from a woman in her 40s with Graves' ophthalmopathy. Both conserved end residues are part of each CDR3. Each record gives: V gene, CDR3 protein.

V gene: TRBV28; CDR3 protein: CASSFGSRAETQYF
V gene: TRBV6-1; CDR3 protein: CASSEGTGYNYGYTF
V gene: TRBV6-2/TRBV6-3; CDR3 protein: CASSQTPPGLASYEQYF
V gene: TRBV2; CDR3 protein: CASSDDSYGYTF
V gene: TRBV6-5; CDR3 protein: CASIYTGGFSGANVLTF
V gene: TRBV5-1; CDR3 protein: CASSFRGYTYEQYF
V gene: TRBV29-1; CDR3 protein: CSVTGDRAEAFF
V gene: TRBV7-8; CDR3 protein: CASSPDGRYEQYF
V gene: TRBV20-1; CDR3 protein: CSARIRGLGSYEQYF
V gene: TRBV7-8; CDR3 protein: CASSLVAGTNQPQHF
V gene: TRBV6-5; CDR3 protein: CASSLVDRGRDEQFF
V gene: TRBV6-1; CDR3 protein: CASRFGTNTGELFF
V gene: TRBV2; CDR3 protein: CASSEAGRVLAGVGETQYF
V gene: TRBV4-3; CDR3 protein: CASSQGQEAGELFF
V gene: TRBV12-3/TRBV12-4; CDR3 protein: CASSAGQAGEQYF
V gene: TRBV19; CDR3 protein: CASKMTGTNRETQYF
V gene: TRBV2; CDR3 protein: CASSERQGSSGNTIYF
V gene: TRBV5-6; CDR3 protein: CASSTWDRHQPQHF
V gene: TRBV28; CDR3 protein: CASSGTGHRGTGELFF
V gene: TRBV6-5; CDR3 protein: CASSSGPYNSPLHF
V gene: TRBV7-3; CDR3 protein: CASSLRELFF
V gene: TRBV11-2; CDR3 protein: CASSLQGGTEAFF
V gene: TRBV15; CDR3 protein: CATSRAPTGGPYEQYF
V gene: TRBV12-3/TRBV12-4; CDR3 protein: CASSHGDRRTDTQYF
V gene: TRBV11-2; CDR3 protein: CASSLEASGTYEQYF
V gene: TRBV28; CDR3 protein: CASSLAGIMNTEAFF
V gene: TRBV15; CDR3 protein: CATSREYGNSPLHF
V gene: TRBV10-3; CDR3 protein: CAISEKGGSSYEQYF
V gene: TRBV5-5; CDR3 protein: CASSLVRGNEQYF
V gene: TRBV30; CDR3 protein: CAGSRGNYEQYF
V gene: TRBV11-2; CDR3 protein: CASSFRDGAGGLYEQYF
V gene: TRBV15; CDR3 protein: CATSPRGGNQPQHF
V gene: TRBV11-2; CDR3 protein: CASSLGLAMGHEQYF
V gene: TRBV6-2/TRBV6-3; CDR3 protein: CASSSVVYEQYF
V gene: TRBV20-1; CDR3 protein: CSASPQLYEQYF
V gene: TRBV6-1; CDR3 protein: CASRTGLSPQHF
V gene: TRBV30; CDR3 protein: CAWSGVGGYSYNEQFF
V gene: TRBV12-3/TRBV12-4; CDR3 protein: CASSGESNQPQHF
V gene: TRBV13; CDR3 protein: CASSMGLAGNYEQYF
V gene: TRBV6-2/TRBV6-3; CDR3 protein: CASSYSWGEAFF
V gene: TRBV11-2; CDR3 protein: CASSLWGSSYEQYF
V gene: TRBV11-2; CDR3 protein: CASSLTSGGETQYF
V gene: TRBV30; CDR3 protein: CAWSARTYEQYF
V gene: TRBV30; CDR3 protein: CAWSRGNSNQPQHF
V gene: TRBV13; CDR3 protein: CASSLRSGNPEETQYF
V gene: TRBV9; CDR3 protein: CASSAGLEQYF
V gene: TRBV9; CDR3 protein: CASSPGGGAPNTGELFF
V gene: TRBV5-5; CDR3 protein: CASSLVRNTGELFF
V gene: TRBV12-5; CDR3 protein: CASGLVVARETGELFF
V gene: TRBV7-9; CDR3 protein: CASPAPAHQPQHF
V gene: TRBV18; CDR3 protein: CASSPTSASYEQYF
V gene: TRBV11-2; CDR3 protein: CASSFQTSGGEETQYF
V gene: TRBV11-2; CDR3 protein: CASSSEPGGSYSGNTIYF
V gene: TRBV24-1; CDR3 protein: CATSDTRRGDTEAFF
V gene: TRBV30; CDR3 protein: CAWRGSGGNQPQHF